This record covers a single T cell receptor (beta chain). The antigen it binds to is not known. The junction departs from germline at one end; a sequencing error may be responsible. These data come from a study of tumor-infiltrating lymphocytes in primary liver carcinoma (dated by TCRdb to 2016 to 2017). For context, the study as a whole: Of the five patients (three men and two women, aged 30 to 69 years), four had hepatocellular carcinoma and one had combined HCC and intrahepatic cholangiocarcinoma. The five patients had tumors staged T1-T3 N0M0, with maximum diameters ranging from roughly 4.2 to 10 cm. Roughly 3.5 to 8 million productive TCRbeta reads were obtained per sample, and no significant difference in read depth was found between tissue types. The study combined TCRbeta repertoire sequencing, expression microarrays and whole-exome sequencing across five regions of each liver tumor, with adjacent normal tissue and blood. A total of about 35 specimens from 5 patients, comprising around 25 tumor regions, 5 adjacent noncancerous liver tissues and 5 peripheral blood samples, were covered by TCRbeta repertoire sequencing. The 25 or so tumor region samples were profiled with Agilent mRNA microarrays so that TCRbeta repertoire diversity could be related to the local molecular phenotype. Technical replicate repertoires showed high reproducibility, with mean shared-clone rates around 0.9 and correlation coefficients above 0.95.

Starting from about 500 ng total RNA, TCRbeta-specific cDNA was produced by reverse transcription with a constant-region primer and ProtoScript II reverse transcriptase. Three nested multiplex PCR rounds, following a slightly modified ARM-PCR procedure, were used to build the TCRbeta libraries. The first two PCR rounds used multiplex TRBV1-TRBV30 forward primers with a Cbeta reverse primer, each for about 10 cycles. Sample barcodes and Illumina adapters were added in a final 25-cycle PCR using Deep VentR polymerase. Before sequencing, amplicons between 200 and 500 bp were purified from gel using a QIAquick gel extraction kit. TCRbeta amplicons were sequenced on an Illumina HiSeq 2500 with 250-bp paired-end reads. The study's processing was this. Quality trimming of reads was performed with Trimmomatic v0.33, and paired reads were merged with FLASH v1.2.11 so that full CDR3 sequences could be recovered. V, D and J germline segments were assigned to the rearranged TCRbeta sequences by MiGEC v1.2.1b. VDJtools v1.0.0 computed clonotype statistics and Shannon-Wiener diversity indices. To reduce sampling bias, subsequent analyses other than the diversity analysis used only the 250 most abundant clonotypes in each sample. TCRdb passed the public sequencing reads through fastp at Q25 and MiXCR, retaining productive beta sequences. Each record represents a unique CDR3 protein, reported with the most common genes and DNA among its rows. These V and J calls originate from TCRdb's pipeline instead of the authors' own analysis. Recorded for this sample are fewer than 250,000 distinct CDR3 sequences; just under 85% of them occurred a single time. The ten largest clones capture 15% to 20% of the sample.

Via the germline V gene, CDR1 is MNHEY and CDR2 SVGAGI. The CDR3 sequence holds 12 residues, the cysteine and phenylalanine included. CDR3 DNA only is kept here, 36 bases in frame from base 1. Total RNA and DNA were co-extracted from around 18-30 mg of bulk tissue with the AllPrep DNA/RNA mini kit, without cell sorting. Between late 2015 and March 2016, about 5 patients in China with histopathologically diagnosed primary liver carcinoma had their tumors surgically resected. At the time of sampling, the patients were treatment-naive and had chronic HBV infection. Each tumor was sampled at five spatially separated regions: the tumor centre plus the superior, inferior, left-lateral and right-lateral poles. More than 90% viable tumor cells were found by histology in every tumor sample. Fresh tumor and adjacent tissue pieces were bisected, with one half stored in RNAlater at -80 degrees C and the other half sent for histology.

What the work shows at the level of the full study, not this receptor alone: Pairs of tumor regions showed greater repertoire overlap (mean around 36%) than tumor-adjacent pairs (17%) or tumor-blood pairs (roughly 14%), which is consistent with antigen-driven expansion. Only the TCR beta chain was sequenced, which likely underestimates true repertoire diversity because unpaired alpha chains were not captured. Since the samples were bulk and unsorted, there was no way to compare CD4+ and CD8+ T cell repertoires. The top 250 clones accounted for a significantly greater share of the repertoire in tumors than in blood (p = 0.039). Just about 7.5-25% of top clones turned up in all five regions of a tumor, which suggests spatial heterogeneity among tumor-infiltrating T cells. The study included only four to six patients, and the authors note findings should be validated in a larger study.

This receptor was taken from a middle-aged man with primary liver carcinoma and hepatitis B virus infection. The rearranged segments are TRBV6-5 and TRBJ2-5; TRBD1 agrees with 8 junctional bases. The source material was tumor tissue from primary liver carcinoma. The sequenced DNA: TGTGCCAGCAGTACAGGGGGAGAGACCCAATTCTTC. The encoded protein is CASSTGGETQFF.